This entry features one TCR beta chain sequence. Its specificity is unknown. Focal radiation plus CTLA-4 blockade with ipilimumab was administered to patients who had chemo-refractory metastatic non-small-cell lung cancer. Assay used: immunoSEQ multiplex PCR; TCRdb lists only in-frame clones, some missing. The data contain about 51,000 clones, roughly 80% of them singletons. The record originates from a study of radiotherapy plus CTLA-4 blockade in lung cancer. Overall study: Disease control was achieved by 31% of patients, and objective responses by about 19%.

In germline, CDR1 is SNHLY, CDR2 FYNNEI. The CDR3 has 15 amino acids. The V and J ends lost 0 bases and 4 bases respectively, with 12 bases between them. Broader study findings: Alongside interferon-beta, early blood T cell clone dynamics were reportedly the best predictor of response. Tumor-origin TCR clones grew in blood after radiotherapy plus ipilimumab.

The chain combines TRBV2 with TRBJ2-5; tentative D call: TRBD2 (5 bases). Sequencing was performed on peripheral blood, taken from a patient treated with radiotherapy plus ipilimumab. The TCR was taken from a human donor with non-small cell lung cancer who had a complete response to radiotherapy plus ipilimumab. CDR3 nucleotide sequence: TGTGCCAGCAGTGAAGCGCGGGCTAGCCCAGAGACCCAGTACTTC. This translates into CASSEARASPETQYF. Variable domain in full (rest from reference TRBV2 and TRBJ2-5): EPEVTQTPSHQVTQMGQEVILRCVPISNHLYFYWYRQILGQKVEFLVSFYNNEISEKSEIFDDQFSVERPDGSNFTLKIRSTKLEDSAMYFCASSEARASPETQYFGPGTRLLVL.